This TCR beta chain is from a study of regulatory T cells in long-lasting Graves disease. Time point defined: persistent/refractory GD, antithyroid drugs over 5 years with positive TRAb. The authors made the TCR library using RNA they extracted from PBMCs. American Thyroid Association guidelines defined Graves' disease diagnosis. Peripheral blood, nine milliliters of it, was drawn into EDTA tubes. This CDR3 has 13 amino acids. From germline, CDR1 is PRHDT and CDR2 FYEKMQ (reference sequence). V was shortened by 8 bases and J by 6 bases, with 17 bases between the two germline ends. This clonotype showed up just a few times. The target antigen is unknown. iRepertoire HTBI primers and Arm-PCR of CDR3 regions built TCR beta libraries. TCRdb fed the multiplex PCR reads into MiXCR, producing one record per CDR3 protein. The table records 300,000 to 500,000 distinct CDR3 sequences, about a fifth of them present only once.

The study's findings and limits: Lower TCR diversity characterized persistent Graves' patients relative to newly diagnosed patients. Persistent disease was characterized by preferential usage of TRBV28, TRBJ1-2 and TRBJ2-5.

The chain carries TRBV13 and TRBJ2-7; tentative D call: TRBD1 (7 bases). Sequencing was performed on peripheral blood mononuclear cells (PBMCs), taken when the disease was refractory, from a patient treated with antithyroid drugs. The TCR comes from a female donor with Graves disease. This chain's CDR3 is CASAQGGGGEQYF. CDR3 sequence (DNA): TGTGCCAGCGCTCAGGGGGGTGGAGGCGAGCAGTACTTC.